The rows below give T cell receptor beta chains drawn from one sample of a study of cytomegalovirus exposure and HLA in healthy donors. This table comes from immunoSEQ multiplex PCR, and its TCRdb copy is limited to in-frame clones, with some not included. Here the sample spans some 130,000 clones, over 75% being singletons. The material sequenced was PBMCs. Receptors were obtained from a male donor in good health and CMV-seropositive. Both conserved end residues are part of each CDR3. The D gene is left open where the match is weak. Not all rows give a size; the values are once, few, many and, for expanded clones, a class.

j_call d_call clone_size v_call cdr3_aa cdr3_nt
TRBJ1-5 TRBD1 - TRBV6-6 CASSRQGSQPQHF TGTGCCAGCAGTCGACAGGGTAGTCAGCCCCAGCATTTT
TRBJ1-4 - - TRBV29-1 CSVVKGVDEKLFF TGCAGCGTTGTAAAGGGGGTTGATGAAAAACTGTTTTTT
TRBJ2-1 TRBD2 - TRBV7-9 CASSFLAGGPYDEQFF TGTGCCAGCAGCTTCCTAGCGGGAGGGCCATATGATGAGCAGTTCTTC
TRBJ2-5 TRBD1 - TRBV6-6 CASSYSLTGGAQYF TGTGCCAGCAGTTACTCCCTGACAGGGGGCGCCCAGTACTTC
TRBJ1-5 - - TRBV10-1 CANPQGPGSNQPQHF TGCGCCAACCCGCAAGGCCCAGGTAGCAATCAGCCCCAGCATTTT
TRBJ2-1 TRBD1 - TRBV6-5 CASSSDRASYNEQFF TGTGCCAGCAGTTCCGACAGGGCGTCCTACAATGAGCAGTTCTTC
TRBJ1-2 TRBD1 many TRBV6-5 CASSPGWDRGGGYTF TGTGCCAGCAGTCCCGGTTGGGACAGGGGCGGAGGCTACACCTTC
TRBJ1-3 - - TRBV5-1 CASSLAGGDGNTIYF TGCGCCAGCAGCTTGGCTGGGGGCGATGGAAACACCATATATTTT
TRBJ1-2 - - TRBV5-1 CASSSTPGHGASNYGYTF TGCGCCAGCAGCTCCACACCGGGACACGGCGCTTCTAACTATGGCTACACCTTC
TRBJ2-7 - - TRBV19 CASSPGVRTTYEQYF TGTGCCAGTAGCCCGGGGGTCAGGACTACCTACGAGCAGTACTTC
TRBJ1-2 - - TRBV4-1 CASSQETYGYTF TGCGCCAGCAGCCAAGAAACTTATGGCTACACCTTC
TRBJ2-2 TRBD2 - TRBV15 CATSRAVGTSSGELFF TGTGCCACCAGCAGGGCAGTGGGGACTAGCTCCGGGGAGCTGTTTTTT
TRBJ2-7 TRBD1 few TRBV6-1 CASGSGTGGDEQYF TGTGCCAGTGGATCTGGGACAGGGGGCGACGAGCAGTACTTC
TRBJ2-7 - - TRBV5-1 CASSLGETGFFHEQYF TGCGCCAGCAGCTTGGGCGAAACAGGGTTTTTCCACGAGCAGTACTTC
TRBJ1-5 - - TRBV1 CTGEHNQPQHF TGCACCGGGGAGCACAATCAGCCCCAGCATTTT
TRBJ1-4 - - TRBV7-9 CSSSQGNEKLFF TGTTCCAGCAGCCAGGGAAATGAAAAACTGTTTTTT
TRBJ2-7 TRBD2 - TRBV9 CASSPESGTALDEQYF TGTGCCAGCAGCCCCGAAAGCGGGACGGCCTTGGACGAGCAGTACTTC
TRBJ2-4 - - TRBV30 CAWSWGLAKNSQYF TGTGCCTGGAGTTGGGGCCTGGCCAAAAACAGTCAGTACTTC
TRBJ2-5 TRBD2 - TRBV2 CASASGVAGGETQYF TGTGCCAGTGCTTCGGGTGTAGCGGGGGGAGAGACCCAGTACTTC
TRBJ2-7 - - TRBV2 CASRRGLYEQYF TGTGCCAGCAGGCGGGGTCTTTACGAGCAGTACTTC
TRBJ2-7 TRBD1 - TRBV5-1 CASSLQPGQGLEQYF TGCGCCAGCAGCTTACAACCGGGACAGGGGCTCGAGCAGTACTTC
TRBJ1-4 - - TRBV28 CASSKRGWEKLFF TGTGCCAGCAGTAAGCGGGGTTGGGAAAAACTGTTTTTT
TRBJ1-5 TRBD1 - TRBV4-1 CASSQATGVSNQPQHF TGCGCCAGCAGCCAGGCGACAGGGGTGAGCAATCAGCCCCAGCATTTT
TRBJ2-3 TRBD2 - TRBV5-4 CASSLERGGFGDTQYF TGTGCCAGCAGCTTGGAACGGGGGGGATTTGGAGATACGCAGTATTTT
TRBJ2-7 TRBD2 - TRBV5-1 CASSFGGIAPGEQYF TGCGCCAGCAGCTTCGGGGGGATAGCTCCGGGGGAGCAGTACTTC
TRBJ2-5 - once TRBV6-5 CASSRGLQETQYF TGTGCCAGCAGCAGGGGATTGCAAGAGACCCAGTACTTC
TRBJ2-3 TRBD2 - TRBV6-5 CASRVRGGSGDTQYF TGTGCCAGCAGAGTACGGGGGGGTAGCGGAGATACGCAGTATTTT
TRBJ1-2 - - TRBV6-1 CASIPTASGFGYTF TGTGCCAGCATCCCGACGGCGAGCGGGTTTGGCTACACCTTC
TRBJ2-4 TRBD2 few TRBV5-1 CASSLAGDLQNIQYF TGCGCCAGCAGCCTTGCGGGAGACCTTCAAAACATTCAGTACTTC
TRBJ2-7 TRBD2 - TRBV6-5 CASMGTSGSPKYF TGTGCCAGCATGGGGACTAGCGGGAGCCCGAAGTACTTC
TRBJ2-5 TRBD1 - TRBV5-5 CASSLGAGGRETQYF TGTGCCAGCAGCTTGGGGGCAGGGGGCAGGGAGACCCAGTACTTC